This T cell receptor beta chain was found in a study of OX40 agonist ivuxolimab in advanced cancers. For the study in its entirety: Ivuxolimab was an agonistic, fully human IgG2 monoclonal antibody directed against OX40 (CD134), a costimulatory receptor. Intravenous ivuxolimab was administered to patients every 2 weeks at six dose levels: 0.01, 0.1, 0.3, 1.5, 3 and 10 mg/kg. In the dose-escalation cohort, more than 80% of patients were male, and the mean age was approximately 60 years with a range of roughly 23 to 90. Of the 50 or so patients in dose escalation, 19 had hepatocellular carcinoma, some 15 had melanoma, 9 had renal cell carcinoma and 9 had head and neck cancer. The paper reports the monotherapy dose-escalation portion (N = 52 patients) of the phase I ivuxolimab trial. Peripheral TCRbeta sequencing aimed to test whether ivuxolimab altered TCR sequence diversity and caused clonal T-cell expansion. Prior anti-PD-1, anti-PD-L1 or anti-CTLA-4 therapy was permitted, and checkpoint inhibitors had been received by around 39% of dose-escalation patients. Partial responses occurred in three dose-escalation patients: two with cutaneous melanoma and one with hepatocellular carcinoma.

The trial excluded patients who had a history of autoimmune disease or were on systemic immunosuppression. Peripheral blood for TCR sequencing was drawn from every dose cohort at baseline, at cycle 4 day 1 and at cycle 7 day 1. Samples came from an open-label, multicenter, first-in-human phase I dose-escalation trial of ivuxolimab. Adults with locally advanced or metastatic melanoma, renal cell carcinoma, hepatocellular carcinoma or head and neck squamous cell carcinoma were enrolled in the trial. Before TCR sequencing, CD4+ and CD8+ T cells were separately sorted from peripheral blood. For sequencing of the TCRbeta CDR3 region, genomic DNA was extracted from the sorted cells. The immunoSEQ Assay was used for sequencing of TCRbeta CDR3 regions. TCRdb took this table from immuneACCESS and kept in-frame rearrangements with V and J called. Such tables lack part of the clones; where checked against another copy, unresolved V genes explain under half of the gap, and the rest is unexplained. For this sample the table gives 94,000 or so clones, of which 84% were detected only once. 0.9% to 1.2% of the sample is held by the ten biggest clonotypes.

Points on this clone: This receptor's antigen is unknown. Base-call qualities are not available, and no considerably larger clone is one nucleotide away.

The study at large found these results: Low levels of normalized T-cell clonal expansion were also seen in some patients who did not respond. Partial responders in the 0.1-3.0 mg/kg groups had among the lowest normalized peripheral clonal expansion, especially among CD8+ T cells. Clonal expansion of both CD4+ and CD8+ blood T cells was observed from baseline to week 6 at doses 0.1 to 3.0 mg/kg. The antigen specificity of the peripheral T cells that underwent clonal expansion was not determined. On average, CD8+ T cells showed more expanded clones than CD4+ T cells after ivuxolimab.

This clonotype originated in an adult with an advanced solid tumor such as melanoma, head and neck, liver or kidney cancer. Here the sequenced sample was CD4+ or CD8+ T cells sorted from blood, taken in a trial of the OX40 agonist ivuxolimab.

The nucleotides read TGTGCCAGCAGCTTGGCTTACGAGACCCAGTACTTC. Protein translation: CASSLAYETQYF. This sequence uses TRBV5-6 and TRBJ2-5; no D gene is confidently identified. V was cut back by 0 bases and J by 5 bases, leaving a gap of 5 bases between them. The CDR3 sequence holds 12 residues, the cysteine and phenylalanine included. Of the read, only the CDR3 DNA is kept; its 36 bases are in frame from base 1. Looking up the germline V gene yields CDR1 SGHDT and CDR2 YYEEEE.